This T cell receptor (beta chain) emerged from a study of identical twins. CDR1 and CDR2 from the germline V gene are SGDLS and YYNGEE. Trimming took 0 bases from V and 8 from J, leaving 14 bases between them. CDR3 size: 15 residues. Findings and limits, study-wide: Memory repertoires showed no such pattern, whereas abundant cord blood beta clonotypes carried fewer insertions.

Healthy Caucasians provided all donations. TCRdb re-called the 5' RACE reads with MiXCR, one entry per CDR3 protein. The sample records 690,000 or so distinct CDR3 sequences, roughly 6% being singletons. This clonotype has just a few counts. Its antigen remains unknown. Sample: naive T cells sorted from blood. The source of this sequence is a man between 18 and 35 years old in good health. The rearrangement joins TRBV9 to TRBJ2-2, with TRBD2 as a possible D gene (6 bases). Written as DNA, the CDR3 is TGTGCCAGCAGCGTAGATTCGCTAGCGTGGGGGGAGCTGTTTTTT. Translating gives CASSVDSLAWGELFF.